Listed below are T cell receptor beta chains from one sample, sequenced in a study of cytomegalovirus exposure and HLA in healthy donors. TCRdb keeps only in-frame clones here, not all; method: immunoSEQ multiplex PCR. The sample holds some 180,000 clones, about 89% seen once. The specimen sequenced was PBMCs. All receptors derive from a man aged 30-40 years in good health and CMV-seropositive. The CDR3 runs from the conserved cysteine through the conserved F or W. A D gene is named only where the DNA matches it firmly. Not all rows give a size; the values are once, few, many and, for expanded clones, a class.

clone size,V gene,J gene,D gene,CDR3 protein,CDR3 DNA
few,TRBV19,TRBJ1-2,-,CASSISDGNGYTF,TGTGCCAGTAGTATATCCGACGGTAATGGCTACACCTTC
-,TRBV7-2,TRBJ2-7,-,CASSHGRRYEQYF,TGTGCCAGCAGCCACGGTCGGCGATACGAGCAGTACTTC
-,TRBV29-1,TRBJ2-5,-,CSVILTGVETQYF,TGCAGCGTGATACTTACGGGGGTGGAGACCCAGTACTTC
few,TRBV6-5,TRBJ2-7,-,CASSYPGSYEQYF,TGTGCCAGCAGTTACCCCGGGAGCTACGAGCAGTACTTC
few,TRBV6-5,TRBJ2-2,-,CASRYGGPGELFF,TGTGCCAGCAGATATGGGGGCCCCGGGGAGCTGTTTTTT
-,TRBV19,TRBJ1-1,-,CASSIVPRNTEAFF,TGTGCCAGTAGTATAGTCCCCCGGAACACTGAAGCTTTCTTT
-,TRBV10-3,TRBJ2-7,-,CAIESRGGEQYF,TGTGCCATCGAGAGCAGGGGTGGCGAGCAGTACTTC
once,TRBV7-2,TRBJ2-5,-,CASSLGGPQYF,TGTGCCAGCAGCTTAGGAGGGCCCCAGTACTTC
-,TRBV19,TRBJ1-4,-,CASSMDKEKLFF,TGTGCCAGTAGTATGGACAAGGAAAAACTGTTTTTT
-,TRBV30,TRBJ1-5,TRBD1,CAYGGTGSPYSNQPQHF,TGTGCCTATGGGGGGACAGGGAGTCCCTATAGCAATCAGCCCCAGCATTTT
-,TRBV7-3,TRBJ2-2,-,CASSLMGRANTGELFF,TGTGCCAGCAGCTTAATGGGCAGGGCGAACACCGGGGAGCTGTTTTTT
-,TRBV4-1,TRBJ2-7,TRBD2,CASSQEPGLAYEQYF,TGCGCCAGCAGCCAAGAACCCGGACTAGCGTACGAGCAGTACTTC
-,TRBV30,TRBJ2-3,-,CAWTGPTLFTDTQYF,TGTGCCTGGACCGGTCCCACACTTTTTACAGATACGCAGTATTTT
-,TRBV6-7,TRBJ1-3,-,CASSLRPCSGNTIYF,TGTGCCAGCAGCCTACGGCCATGCTCTGGAAACACCATATATTTT
-,TRBV6-5,TRBJ2-3,-,CASSSLGEPQYF,TGTGCCAGCAGCTCACTGGGGGAGCCGCAGTATTTT
-,TRBV6-5,TRBJ2-7,-,CASSTNSREAEQYF,TGTGCCAGCAGCACAAATTCCAGGGAGGCCGAGCAGTACTTC
-,TRBV2,TRBJ2-3,-,CASSGKRLTDTQYF,TGTGCCAGCAGTGGCAAGCGGCTCACAGATACGCAGTATTTT
-,TRBV9,TRBJ2-7,TRBD2,CASSVAPTPASSGEVYEQYF,TGTGCCAGCAGCGTGGCCCCCACCCCAGCGTCTAGCGGGGAAGTCTACGAGCAGTACTTC
-,TRBV28,TRBJ1-2,-,CASSSPGSKVWGYTF,TGTGCCAGCAGTTCACCCGGATCCAAGGTGTGGGGCTACACCTTC
once,TRBV2,TRBJ1-5,-,CASSAVRDYNQPQHF,TGTGCCAGCAGTGCGGTTAGGGATTACAATCAGCCCCAGCATTTT
-,TRBV5-1,TRBJ2-3,-,CASGSSTDTQYF,TGCGCCAGCGGCTCGAGCACAGATACGCAGTATTTT
once,TRBV4-3,TRBJ1-4,TRBD1,CASSLGQGGVGEKLFF,TGCGCCAGCAGCCTCGGACAGGGAGGGGTTGGTGAAAAACTGTTTTTT
-,TRBV7-6,TRBJ1-5,-,CASSPPGNQPQHF,TGTGCCAGCAGCCCTCCCGGCAATCAGCCCCAGCATTTT
-,TRBV4-1,TRBJ2-1,TRBD1,CASSPRPDRTAGHEQFF,TGCGCCAGCAGCCCCCGGCCGGACAGGACCGCTGGTCATGAGCAGTTCTTC
-,TRBV27,TRBJ2-1,-,CASSSTPWSYNEQFF,TGTGCCAGCAGTTCCACCCCATGGTCCTACAATGAGCAGTTCTTC
once,TRBV11-2,TRBJ1-6,-,CASSFSAQGGSPLHF,TGTGCCAGCAGCTTCTCCGCCCAGGGCGGTTCACCCCTCCACTTT
-,TRBV29-1,TRBJ2-5,-,CSERTEETQYF,TGCAGCGAACGGACAGAAGAGACCCAGTACTTC
-,TRBV11-1,TRBJ2-3,-,CASSLGGSVDTQYF,TGTGCCAGCAGCTTAGGGGGGAGTGTTGATACGCAGTATTTT
-,TRBV7-2,TRBJ2-5,TRBD1,CASSLRQGRETQYF,TGTGCCAGCAGCCTCCGACAGGGAAGGGAGACCCAGTACTTC
-,TRBV11-1,TRBJ2-7,TRBD1,CASSLLRRTGALGEQYF,TGTGCCAGCAGCTTACTCCGGAGGACAGGCGCCCTGGGTGAGCAGTACTTC
-,TRBV5-1,TRBJ2-4,-,CASSGGAGQNIQYF,TGCGCCAGCAGCGGGGGGGCCGGGCAAAACATTCAGTACTTC
-,TRBV29-1,TRBJ2-7,TRBD2,CSVEPSGSSYEQYF,TGCAGCGTTGAGCCCAGCGGGAGTTCCTACGAGCAGTACTTC
-,TRBV28,TRBJ1-5,TRBD1,CASSFSPGGQPQHF,TGTGCCAGCAGTTTCTCGCCAGGGGGACAGCCCCAGCATTTT
once,TRBV7-2,TRBJ1-5,-,CASSLEAGPNQPQHF,TGTGCCAGCAGCTTAGAGGCAGGACCGAATCAGCCCCAGCATTTT
-,TRBV4-1,TRBJ1-4,-,CASSQDRGGYEKLFF,TGCGCCAGCAGCCAAGACAGGGGAGGGTATGAAAAACTGTTTTTT
-,TRBV30,TRBJ2-2,-,CAWSDPPRAVTGELFF,TGTGCCTGGAGTGACCCCCCGCGGGCAGTCACCGGGGAGCTGTTTTTT
-,TRBV10-3,TRBJ2-7,-,CAISEPSREQYF,TGTGCCATCAGTGAGCCCAGCCGAGAGCAGTACTTC
-,TRBV10-3,TRBJ2-7,TRBD2,CAISPNAGTTGYEQYF,TGTGCCATCAGTCCGAACGCCGGGACTACCGGATACGAGCAGTACTTC
-,TRBV7-2,TRBJ1-2,TRBD1,CASSSDRAGGYTF,TGTGCCAGCAGCTCGGACAGGGCGGGCGGCTACACCTTC
-,TRBV28,TRBJ2-7,TRBD2,CASSLKGALAGYEQYF,TGTGCCAGCAGTTTAAAGGGGGCTCTAGCGGGGTACGAGCAGTACTTC
-,TRBV19,TRBJ2-1,-,CASTYNSGNNEQFF,TGTGCCAGTACTTACAATAGCGGTAACAATGAGCAGTTCTTC
-,TRBV9,TRBJ2-1,-,CASSVHASGREQFF,TGTGCCAGCAGCGTCCACGCCAGTGGACGTGAGCAGTTCTTC
-,TRBV5-4,TRBJ2-7,-,CASSYGLTGREQYF,TGTGCCAGCAGCTACGGCCTAACAGGGCGCGAGCAGTACTTC
-,TRBV4-2,TRBJ2-7,-,CASSQDPAARGTTYEQYF,TGTGCCAGCAGCCAAGACCCAGCCGCACGAGGAACCACCTACGAGCAGTACTTC
-,TRBV7-9,TRBJ2-5,-,CASSPDSKETQYF,TGTGCCAGCAGCCCGGACAGCAAAGAGACCCAGTACTTC
-,TRBV6-6,TRBJ1-5,TRBD1,CASLGGTEPQHF,TGTGCCAGCCTAGGGGGCACGGAGCCCCAGCATTTT
few,TRBV28,TRBJ2-7,TRBD2,CASSLGTIYEQYF,TGTGCCAGCAGTTTAGGGACTATCTACGAGCAGTACTTC
once,TRBV4-3,TRBJ1-1,-,CASSQRDTSNTEAFF,TGCGCCAGCAGCCAGAGGGACACTTCGAACACTGAAGCTTTCTTT
-,TRBV5-1,TRBJ2-7,TRBD2,CASSSIAGRYEQYF,TGCGCCAGCAGCTCCATAGCGGGCCGCTACGAGCAGTACTTC
-,TRBV18,TRBJ1-5,-,CASSPNSRARNQPQHF,TGTGCCAGCTCACCGAACTCCCGGGCCCGCAATCAGCCCCAGCATTTT
-,TRBV19,TRBJ2-2,TRBD1,CASSSRQGNTGELFF,TGTGCCAGTAGTTCTCGACAGGGGAACACCGGGGAGCTGTTTTTT
-,TRBV2,TRBJ2-5,-,CASSDSELETQYF,TGTGCCAGCAGTGACTCGGAGCTCGAGACCCAGTACTTC
-,TRBV30,TRBJ2-1,-,CAWNEGRSYNEQFF,TGTGCCTGGAATGAGGGAAGGAGCTACAATGAGCAGTTCTTC
-,TRBV7-3,TRBJ2-7,TRBD1,CASSSGDRTYEQYF,TGTGCCAGCAGCTCCGGGGACAGGACCTACGAGCAGTACTTC